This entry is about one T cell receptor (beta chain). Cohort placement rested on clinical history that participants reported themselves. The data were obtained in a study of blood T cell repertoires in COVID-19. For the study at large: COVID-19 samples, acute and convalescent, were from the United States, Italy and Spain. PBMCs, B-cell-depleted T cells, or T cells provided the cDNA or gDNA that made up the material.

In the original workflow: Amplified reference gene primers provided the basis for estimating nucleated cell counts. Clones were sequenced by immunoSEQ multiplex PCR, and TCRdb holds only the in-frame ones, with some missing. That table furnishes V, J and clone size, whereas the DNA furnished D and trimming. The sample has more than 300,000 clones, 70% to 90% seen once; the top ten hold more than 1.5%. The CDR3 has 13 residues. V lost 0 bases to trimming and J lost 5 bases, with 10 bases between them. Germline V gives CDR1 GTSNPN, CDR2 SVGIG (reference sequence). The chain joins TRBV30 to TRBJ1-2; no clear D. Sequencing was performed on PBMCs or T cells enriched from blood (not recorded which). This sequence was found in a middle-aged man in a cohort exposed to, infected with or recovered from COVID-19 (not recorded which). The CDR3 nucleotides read TGTGCCTGGAGTGTCAACACCCATTATGGCTACACCTTC. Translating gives CAWSVNTHYGYTF.